A single sample gave rise to the 17 T cell receptor beta chains below, sequenced in a study of CD8+ T cells in alopecia areata. Reverse transcribed after extraction, RNA yielded cDNA as the sequencing template. This table comes from immunoSEQ multiplex PCR, and its TCRdb copy is limited to in-frame clones, with some not included. Of some 150,000 clones in the sample, approximately 90% were seen once. Treatment here: oral pan-JAK inhibitor, 5-10 mg twice daily. This material consisted of CD8+ T cells sorted from blood, taken at week 4, from a patient treated with tofacitinib. All receptors come from a human donor with alopecia areata.

The chain links TRBV7-2 to TRBJ2-3, with 16 bases lining up with TRBD2. This CDR3 region has 16 residues. The germline V gene has CDR1 SGHTA and CDR2 FQGNSA. Trimming removed 5 bases from V and 4 bases from J; junction bases left unmatched: 3. Here the CDR3 DNA reads TGTGCCAGCAGCCCGGGGACTAGCGGGGGGGCAGATACGCAGTATTTT. Translation: CASSPGTSGGADTQYF.

Here the CDR3 reads CASSSTTGLYEQYF. As DNA, the CDR3 is TGTGCCAGCAGTTCAACGACAGGTTTGTACGAGCAGTACTTC. The rearrangement joins TRBV27 to TRBJ2-7; perhaps TRBD1 as D (6 bases). The CDR3 covers 14 residues. V was clipped by 4 bases and J by 4 bases, with 14 bases between them. Per the germline V gene, CDR1 is MNHEY and CDR2 is SMNVEV (reference sequence).

The gene calls are TRBV7-3 and TRBJ2-5, with a weak D call TRBD2 (6 bases). Germline V gives CDR1 SGHTA, CDR2 FQGTGA. The CDR3 is 15 residues long. V lost 3 bases and J 2 bases, leaving 13 bases between the germline ends. The CDR3 region has the DNA TGTGCCAGCAGCTTCCCTGAGGCGGGACAAGAGACCCAGTACTTC. It yields the protein CASSFPEAGQETQYF.

The rearrangement joins TRBV5-4 to TRBJ1-2, with D tentatively TRBD1 (6 bases). The CDR3 is made up of 13 amino acids. Germline CDR1 SGHNT, CDR2 YYREEE (reference sequence). Trimming shortened V by 2 bases and J by 6 bases, and 11 bases separated the two germline ends. As DNA, the CDR3 is TGTGCCAGCAGCTTTGCGGGGGCGCATGGCTACACCTTC. As protein: CASSFAGAHGYTF.

This chain links TRBV7-9 with TRBJ2-7; D may correspond to TRBD1 or TRBD2 (5 bases each). CDR3 size: 15 residues. Germline assignment: CDR1 SEHNR and CDR2 FQNEAQ (reference sequence). Trimming took 5 bases from V and 2 from J, leaving 16 bases between them. CDR3: CASSKWSRDPYEQYF. The CDR3 DNA sequence: TGTGCCAGCAGCAAGTGGTCCAGGGACCCCTACGAGCAGTACTTC.

CDR3 residues: CSVVPNSNTGELFF. The DNA of the CDR3 is TGCAGCGTGGTTCCAAATTCTAACACCGGGGAGCTGTTTTTT. This chain links TRBV29-1 with TRBJ2-2; D gene unclear. Germline CDR1 SQVTM, CDR2 ANQGSEA. V gave up 6 bases and J gave up 2 bases, with 13 bases separating them. The CDR3 is 14 residues long.

V gene TRBV7-9 combines with J gene TRBJ2-7; D assignment may be TRBD1 or TRBD2 (5 bases each). Trimming shortened V by 5 bases and J by 2 bases, and 13 bases separated the two germline ends. The CDR3 length is 14 residues. Germline V lookup: CDR1 SEHNR, CDR2 FQNEAQ (reference sequence). CDR3 sequence (DNA): TGTGCCAGCAGCCCGCGGGCAGGGACCTACGAGCAGTACTTC. Translating gives CASSPRAGTYEQYF.

This sequence joins TRBV19 and TRBJ2-1; TRBD1 matches 8 bases. Germline lookup yields CDR1 LNHDA and CDR2 SQIVND (reference sequence). The CDR3 has 13 amino acids. Unmatched junction bases numbered 3, after V lost 5 bases and J lost 6 bases. The CDR3 DNA sequence: TGTGCCAGTAGTGTCGGACAGGGCAATGAGCAGTTCTTC. This sequence encodes CASSVGQGNEQFF.

The chain is built from TRBV11-2 and TRBJ2-2; D is possibly TRBD1 or TRBD2 (5 bases each). Germline CDR1 and CDR2: SGHAT and FQNNGV. The ends were cut back, 4 bases at V and 6 bases at J, with 9 bases in the middle. CDR3 size: 13 residues. CDR3 sequence: CASSWWGSGELFF. As DNA, the CDR3 is TGTGCCAGCAGCTGGTGGGGGTCCGGGGAGCTGTTTTTT. Filled out from reference TRBV11-2 and TRBJ2-2, the complete variable domain reads EAGVAQSPRYKIIEKRQSVAFWCNPISGHATLYWYQQILGQGPKLLIQFQNNGVVDDSQLPKDRFSAERLKGVDSTLKIQPAKLEDSAVYLCASSWWGSGELFFGEGSRLTVL.

DNA of the CDR3: TGTGCCAGCAGCTTAGCTCGAGAGACAGCTAACTATGGCTACACCTTC. Translated: CASSLARETANYGYTF. J is TRBJ1-2 and V is TRBV7-9; a possible D gene is TRBD1 (5 bases). Deletions cut 0 bases from V and 0 bases from J, with 11 bases between. Germline V gives CDR1 SEHNR, CDR2 FQNEAQ (reference sequence). This CDR3 is built from 16 residues.

V is TRBV2 and J is TRBJ2-7, with no clear D. This CDR3 is 11 amino acids long. Germline-derived CDR1 and CDR2 are SNHLY and FYNNEI. The ends were cut back, 5 bases at V and 3 bases at J, with 5 bases in the middle. Here the CDR3 DNA reads TGTGCCAGCAGTTTCCTCTACGAGCAGTACTTC. Residues: CASSFLYEQYF.

The chain joins TRBV5-4 to TRBJ2-5, with a tentative D call TRBD1 (5 bases). This CDR3 region has 15 residues. Germline loops: CDR1 SGHNT, CDR2 YYREEE (reference sequence). The V gene lost 4 bases and the J gene lost 5 bases, with 18 bases spanning the gap. The CDR3 nucleotides read TGTGCCAGCAGCCCAGCCCCAGGGTTCAGCGAGACCCAGTACTTC. It specifies CASSPAPGFSETQYF.

CDR3 region: CASSLGDRDREQYF. CDR3 nucleotide sequence: TGTGCCAGCAGCTTAGGGGACAGGGATCGCGAGCAGTACTTC. J is TRBJ2-7 and V is TRBV7-9, with 9 bases matching TRBD1. Germline V CDR1 and CDR2: SEHNR, FQNEAQ (reference sequence). The ends lost 1 base at V and 6 bases at J; junction bases unmatched: 4. The CDR3 has 14 amino acids.

The chain combines TRBV19 with TRBJ2-7; no definite D call. This CDR3 comprises 9 residues. The germline V gene encodes CDR1 LNHDA and CDR2 SQIVND (reference sequence). The V gene lost 5 bases and the J gene lost 6 bases, with 2 bases spanning the gap. For the CDR3, the DNA is TGTGCCAGTAGTGGCGAGCAGTACTTC. It specifies CASSGEQYF.

The rearrangement links TRBV7-9 to TRBJ2-6, with TRBD2 as a possible D gene (5 bases). The CDR3 totals 15 residues. The V gene lost 3 bases and the J gene lost 4 bases, with 10 bases spanning the gap. CDR1 SEHNR and CDR2 FQNEAQ come from the germline V gene (reference sequence). CDR3 sequence (DNA): TGTGCCAGCAGCTTGGGGAGTGTGGGGGCCAACGTCCTGACTTTC. This encodes CASSLGSVGANVLTF.

The chain recombines TRBV6-5 with TRBJ2-7, with 7 bases lining up with TRBD1. The CDR3 sequence is 15 residues long. CDR1 and CDR2 (germline): MNHEY, SVGAGI. The V and J ends lost 2 bases and 4 bases, in that order; junction bases with no gene match: 8. The CDR3 DNA is TGTGCCAGCAGTTACGGCCGGACAGGTATTTACGAGCAGTACTTC. This translates into CASSYGRTGIYEQYF.

This chain connects TRBV7-8 to TRBJ2-5; 9 bases agree with TRBD2. The V segment lost 6 bases and the J segment 5 bases; nucleotides outside the gene matches: 10. Germline V gene lookup returns CDR1 SGHVS and CDR2 FQNEAQ. The CDR3 is made up of 15 amino acids. The CDR3 reads CASRPPGLALETQYF. In DNA form, the CDR3 reads TGTGCCAGCAGGCCACCGGGACTAGCCTTGGAGACCCAGTACTTC.